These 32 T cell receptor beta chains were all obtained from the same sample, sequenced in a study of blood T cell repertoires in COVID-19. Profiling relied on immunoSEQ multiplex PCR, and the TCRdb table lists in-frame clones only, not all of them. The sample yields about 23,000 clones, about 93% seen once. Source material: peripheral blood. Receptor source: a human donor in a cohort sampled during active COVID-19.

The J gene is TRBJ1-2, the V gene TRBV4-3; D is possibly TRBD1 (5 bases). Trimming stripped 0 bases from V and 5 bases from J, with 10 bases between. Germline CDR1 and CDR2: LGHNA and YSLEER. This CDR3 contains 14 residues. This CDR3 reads CASSQEAGKYGYTF. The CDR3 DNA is TGCGCCAGCAGCCAAGAGGCAGGGAAGTATGGCTACACCTTC.

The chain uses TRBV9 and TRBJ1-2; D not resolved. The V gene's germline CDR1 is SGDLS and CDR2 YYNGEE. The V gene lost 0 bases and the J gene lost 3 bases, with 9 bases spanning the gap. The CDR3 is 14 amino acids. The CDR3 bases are TGTGCCAGCAGCGTAGCCCCCCAGGACTATGGCTACACCTTC. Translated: CASSVAPQDYGYTF. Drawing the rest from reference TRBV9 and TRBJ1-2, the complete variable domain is DSGVTQTPKHLITATGQRVTLRCSPRSGDLSVYWYQQSLDQGLQFLIQYYNGEERAKGNILERFSAQQFPDLHSELNLSSLELGDSALYFCASSVAPQDYGYTFGSGTRLTVV.

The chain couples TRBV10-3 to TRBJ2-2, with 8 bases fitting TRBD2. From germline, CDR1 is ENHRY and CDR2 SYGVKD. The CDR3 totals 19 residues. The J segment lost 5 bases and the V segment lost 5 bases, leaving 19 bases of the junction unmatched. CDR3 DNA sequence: TGTGCCATCAGTATTTCCCTCGTACGGGGGGGCTTTGATACCGGGGAGCTGTTTTTT. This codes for CAISISLVRGGFDTGELFF.

The CDR3 spells CASSQDWRGSNEKLFF. DNA of the CDR3: TGTGCCAGCAGCCAAGATTGGCGGGGTTCTAATGAAAAACTGTTTTTT. The gene calls are TRBV3-1 (or the pseudogene TRBV3-2) and TRBJ1-4; no clear D. CDR3 length: 16 amino acids. V shed 0 bases and J shed 3 bases, with 11 bases lying between them. Germline V lookup: CDR1 LGHDT, CDR2 YNNKEL (reference sequence).

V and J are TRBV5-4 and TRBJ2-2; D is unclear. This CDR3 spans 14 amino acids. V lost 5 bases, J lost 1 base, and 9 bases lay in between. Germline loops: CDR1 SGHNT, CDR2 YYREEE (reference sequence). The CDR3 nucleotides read TGTGCCAGCAGGCCGACTTTGAACACCGGGGAGCTGTTTTTT. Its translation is CASRPTLNTGELFF.

The CDR3 DNA reads TGTGCCAGTAGTACGACCGGGACAGAGACCTATGGCTACACCTTC. It translates to CASSTTGTETYGYTF. The V call is TRBV19, the J call TRBJ1-2, with 7 positions matching TRBD1. V was clipped by 4 bases and J by 4 bases; unmatched bases: 9. The germline CDR1 and CDR2 sequences are LNHDA and SQIVND (reference sequence). The CDR3 contains 15 residues.

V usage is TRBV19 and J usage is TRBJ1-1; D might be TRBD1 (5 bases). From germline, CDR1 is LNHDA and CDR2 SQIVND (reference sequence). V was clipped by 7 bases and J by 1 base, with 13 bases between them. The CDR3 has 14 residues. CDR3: CASKAGPANTEAFF. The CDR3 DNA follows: TGTGCCAGTAAAGCAGGGCCGGCGAACACTGAAGCTTTCTTT.

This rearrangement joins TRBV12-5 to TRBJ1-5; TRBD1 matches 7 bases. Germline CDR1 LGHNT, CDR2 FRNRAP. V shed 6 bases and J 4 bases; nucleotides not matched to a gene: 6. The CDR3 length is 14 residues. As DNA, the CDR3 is TGTGCTAGTGGCCCGGGACAGATTAATCAGCCCCAGCATTTT. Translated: CASGPGQINQPQHF. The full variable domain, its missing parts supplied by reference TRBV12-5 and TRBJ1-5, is DARVTQTPRHKVTEMGQEVTMRCQPILGHNTVFWYRQTMMQGLELLAYFRNRAPLDDSGMPKDRFSAEMPDATLATLKIQPSEPRDSAVYFCASGPGQINQPQHFGDGTRLSIL.

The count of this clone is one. The CDR3 region is CASSLGTGYGYTF. The CDR3 DNA reads TGTGCCAGCAGTTTAGGCACAGGGTATGGCTACACCTTC. This chain joins TRBV12-3 or TRBV12-4 and TRBJ1-2; possibly TRBD1 for D (6 bases). There are 13 residues in the CDR3. V was shortened by 1 base and J by 5 bases, with 8 bases between the two germline ends.

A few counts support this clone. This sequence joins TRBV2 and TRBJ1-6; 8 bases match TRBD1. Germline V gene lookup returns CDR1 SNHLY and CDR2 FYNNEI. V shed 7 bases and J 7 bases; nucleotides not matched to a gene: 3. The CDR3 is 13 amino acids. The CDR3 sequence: CASTQGANSPLHF. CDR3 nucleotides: TGTGCCAGCACTCAGGGGGCAAATTCACCCCTCCACTTT.

In DNA form, the CDR3 reads TGTGCCAGTACCCGACAGGGGAGTACCGGGGAGCTGTTTTTT. Encoded protein: CASTRQGSTGELFF. The chain recombines TRBV19 with TRBJ2-2, with 8 bases identical to TRBD1. This CDR3 has 14 residues. Trimming removed 7 bases from V and 5 bases from J; junction bases left unmatched: 6. The V gene's germline CDR1 is LNHDA and CDR2 SQIVND (reference sequence).

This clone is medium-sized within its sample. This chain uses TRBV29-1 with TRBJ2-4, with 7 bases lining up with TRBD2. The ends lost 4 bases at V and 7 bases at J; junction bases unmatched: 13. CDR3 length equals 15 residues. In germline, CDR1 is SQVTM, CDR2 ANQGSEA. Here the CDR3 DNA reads TGCAGCGTTGTAAAAATGGGGGGGAATATGAACATTCAGTACTTC. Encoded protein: CSVVKMGGNMNIQYF.

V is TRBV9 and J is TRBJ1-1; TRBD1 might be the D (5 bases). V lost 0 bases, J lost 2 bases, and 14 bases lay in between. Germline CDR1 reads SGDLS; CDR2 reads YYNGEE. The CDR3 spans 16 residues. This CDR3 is CASSVGSGGVNTEAFF. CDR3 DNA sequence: TGTGCCAGCAGCGTAGGGTCTGGGGGGGTCAACACTGAAGCTTTCTTT.

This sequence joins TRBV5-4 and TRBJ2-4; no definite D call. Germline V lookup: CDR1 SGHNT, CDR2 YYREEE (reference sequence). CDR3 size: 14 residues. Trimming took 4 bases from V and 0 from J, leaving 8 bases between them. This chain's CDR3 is CASSGHGAKNIQYF. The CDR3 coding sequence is TGTGCCAGCAGCGGCCATGGAGCCAAAAACATTCAGTACTTC. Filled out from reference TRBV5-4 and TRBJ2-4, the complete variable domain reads ETGVTQSPTHLIKTRGQQVTLRCSSQSGHNTVSWYQQALGQGPQFIFQYYREEENGRGNFPPRFSGLQFPNYSSELNVNALELDDSALYLCASSGHGAKNIQYFGAGTRLSVL.

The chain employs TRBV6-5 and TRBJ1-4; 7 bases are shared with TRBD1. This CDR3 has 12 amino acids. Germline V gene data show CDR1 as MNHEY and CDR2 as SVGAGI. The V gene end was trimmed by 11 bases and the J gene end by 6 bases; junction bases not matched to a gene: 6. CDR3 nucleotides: TGTGCCGGCCGGGACAGCCATGAAAAACTGTTTTTT. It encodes CAGRDSHEKLFF.

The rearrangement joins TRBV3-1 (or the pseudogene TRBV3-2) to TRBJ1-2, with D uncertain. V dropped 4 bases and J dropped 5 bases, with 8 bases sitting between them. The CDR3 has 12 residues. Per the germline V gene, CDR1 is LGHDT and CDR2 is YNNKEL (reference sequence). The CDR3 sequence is CASSPSGYGYTF. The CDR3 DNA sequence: TGTGCCAGCAGCCCATCGGGGTATGGCTACACCTTC.

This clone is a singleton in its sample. The CDR3 here is CASSLSVNSPLHF. The CDR3 DNA sequence: TGTGCCAGCAGCTTATCAGTTAATTCACCCCTCCACTTT. The chain links TRBV9 to TRBJ1-6; unclear D gene. Per germline, CDR1 SGDLS and CDR2 YYNGEE. Trimming cost V 4 bases and J 6 bases, with 8 bases left between them. The CDR3 totals 13 residues.

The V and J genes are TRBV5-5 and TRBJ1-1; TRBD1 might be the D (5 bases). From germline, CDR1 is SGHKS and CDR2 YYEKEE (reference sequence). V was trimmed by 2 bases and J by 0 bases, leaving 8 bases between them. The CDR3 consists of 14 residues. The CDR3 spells CASSFGGLNTEAFF. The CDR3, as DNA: TGTGCCAGCAGCTTCGGGGGGTTGAACACTGAAGCTTTCTTT.

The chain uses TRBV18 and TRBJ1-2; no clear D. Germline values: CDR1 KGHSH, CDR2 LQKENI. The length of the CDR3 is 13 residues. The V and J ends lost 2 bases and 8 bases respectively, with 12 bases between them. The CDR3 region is CASSPTREGGYTF. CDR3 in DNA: TGTGCCAGCTCACCAACTAGGGAAGGAGGCTACACCTTC.

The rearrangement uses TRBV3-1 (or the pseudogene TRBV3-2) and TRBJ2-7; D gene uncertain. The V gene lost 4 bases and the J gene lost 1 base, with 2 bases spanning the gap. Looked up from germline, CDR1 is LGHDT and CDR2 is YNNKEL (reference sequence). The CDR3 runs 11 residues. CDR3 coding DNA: TGTGCCAGCAGCCCTTCCTACGAGCAGTACTTC. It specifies CASSPSYEQYF.

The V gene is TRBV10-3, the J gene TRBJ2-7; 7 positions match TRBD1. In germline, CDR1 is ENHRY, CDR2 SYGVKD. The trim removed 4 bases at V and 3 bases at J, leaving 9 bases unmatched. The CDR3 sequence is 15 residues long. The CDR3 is CAISGGQEKNYEQYF. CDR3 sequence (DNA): TGTGCCATCAGTGGAGGACAGGAGAAGAACTACGAGCAGTACTTC.

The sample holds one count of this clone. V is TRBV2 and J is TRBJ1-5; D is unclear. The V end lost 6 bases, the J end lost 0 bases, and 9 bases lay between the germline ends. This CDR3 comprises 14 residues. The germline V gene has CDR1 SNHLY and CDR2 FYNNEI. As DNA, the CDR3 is TGTGCCAGCAGGGGAGGGAATAGCAATCAGCCCCAGCATTTT. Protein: CASRGGNSNQPQHF. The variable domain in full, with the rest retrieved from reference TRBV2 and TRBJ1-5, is EPEVTQTPSHQVTQMGQEVILRCVPISNHLYFYWYRQILGQKVEFLVSFYNNEISEKSEIFDDQFSVERPDGSNFTLKIRSTKLEDSAMYFCASRGGNSNQPQHFGDGTRLSIL.

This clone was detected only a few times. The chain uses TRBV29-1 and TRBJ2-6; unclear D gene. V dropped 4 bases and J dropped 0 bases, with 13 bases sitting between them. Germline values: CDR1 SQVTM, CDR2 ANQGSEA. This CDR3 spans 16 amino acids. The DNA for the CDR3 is TGCAGCGTTGTTGAGACGGGTTCCTCTGGGGCCAACGTCCTGACTTTC. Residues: CSVVETGSSGANVLTF.

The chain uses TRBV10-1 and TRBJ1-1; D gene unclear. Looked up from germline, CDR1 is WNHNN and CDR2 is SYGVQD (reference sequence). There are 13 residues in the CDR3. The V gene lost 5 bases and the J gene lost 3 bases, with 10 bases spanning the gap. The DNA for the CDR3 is TGCGCCAGCAGTCTGCGGGGTTACACTGAAGCTTTCTTT. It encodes CASSLRGYTEAFF.

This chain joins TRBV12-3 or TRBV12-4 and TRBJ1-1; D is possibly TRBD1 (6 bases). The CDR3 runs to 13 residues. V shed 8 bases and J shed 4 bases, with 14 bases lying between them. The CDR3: CASYPGAGTEAFF. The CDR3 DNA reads TGTGCCAGCTACCCAGGGGCTGGCACTGAAGCTTTCTTT.

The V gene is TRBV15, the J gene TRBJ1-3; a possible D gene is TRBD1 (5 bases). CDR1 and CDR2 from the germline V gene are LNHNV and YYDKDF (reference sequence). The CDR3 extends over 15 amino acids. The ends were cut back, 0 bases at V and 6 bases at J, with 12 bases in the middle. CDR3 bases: TGTGCCACCAGCAGAGATAAAGGGGATCCAAACACCATATATTTT. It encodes CATSRDKGDPNTIYF. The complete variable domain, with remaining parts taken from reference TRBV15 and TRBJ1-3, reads DAMVIQNPRYQVTQFGKPVTLSCSQTLNHNVMYWYQQKSSQAPKLLFHYYDKDFNNEADTPDNFQSRRPNTSFCFLDIRSPGLGDTAMYLCATSRDKGDPNTIYFGEGSWLTVV.

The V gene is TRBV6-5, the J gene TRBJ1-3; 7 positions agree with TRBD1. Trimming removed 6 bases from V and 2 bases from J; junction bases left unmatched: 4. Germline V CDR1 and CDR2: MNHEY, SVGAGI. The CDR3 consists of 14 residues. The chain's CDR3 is CASRPGQPGNTIYF. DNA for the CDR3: TGTGCCAGCAGACCGGGACAGCCTGGAAACACCATATATTTT.

CDR3 residues: CASSVGDIAVSPLHF. CDR3 DNA sequence: TGTGCCAGCAGCGTAGGAGACATTGCAGTTTCACCCCTCCACTTT. The J gene is TRBJ1-6, the V gene TRBV9; D is unresolved. From germline, CDR1 is SGDLS and CDR2 YYNGEE. With 0 bases removed from V and 9 bases from J, the gap between germline ends came to 13 bases. The CDR3 covers 15 residues.

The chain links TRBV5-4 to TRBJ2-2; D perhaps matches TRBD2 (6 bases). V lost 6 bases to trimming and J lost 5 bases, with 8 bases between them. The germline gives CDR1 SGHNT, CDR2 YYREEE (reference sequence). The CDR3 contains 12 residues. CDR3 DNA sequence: TGTGCCAGCAAGGAGGGAACCGGGGAGCTGTTTTTT. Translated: CASKEGTGELFF.

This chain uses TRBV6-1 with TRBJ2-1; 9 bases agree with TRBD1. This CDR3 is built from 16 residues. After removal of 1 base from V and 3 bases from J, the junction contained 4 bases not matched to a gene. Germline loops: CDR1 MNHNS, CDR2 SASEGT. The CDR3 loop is CASSEEGTGFYNEQFF. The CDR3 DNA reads TGTGCCAGCAGTGAAGAGGGGACAGGGTTCTACAATGAGCAGTTCTTC.

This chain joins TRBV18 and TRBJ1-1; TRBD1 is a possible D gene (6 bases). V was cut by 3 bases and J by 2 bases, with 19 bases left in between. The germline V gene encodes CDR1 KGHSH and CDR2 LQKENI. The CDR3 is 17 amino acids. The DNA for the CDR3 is TGTGCCAGCTCACCCAGGGAGGGGGTCGAATCCAACACTGAAGCTTTCTTT. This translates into CASSPREGVESNTEAFF.

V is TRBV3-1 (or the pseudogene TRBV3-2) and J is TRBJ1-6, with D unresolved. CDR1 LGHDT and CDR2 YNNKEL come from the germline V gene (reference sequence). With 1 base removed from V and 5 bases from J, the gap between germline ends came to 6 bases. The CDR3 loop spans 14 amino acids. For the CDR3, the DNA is TGTGCCAGCAGCCAAGGGAGTAATAATTCACCCCTCCACTTT. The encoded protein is CASSQGSNNSPLHF.